These 24 T cell receptor beta chains came from one sample sequenced in a study of shared clonotypes between healthy human individuals. TCRdb's copy holds only in-frame clones and misses some; the assay was immunoSEQ multiplex PCR. The top ten clones hold about 0.38% of a sample with about 2.4 million clones, under 95% of them seen once. The sequencing sample was made of naive CD4+ T cells from PBMCs. Specified subset: CD45RA+ positively selected. These receptor sequences come from a man aged 18 to 30 in good health. Some clones in this sample may be carry-over from other donors' samples.

The V and J genes are TRBV6-1 and TRBJ2-1; 7 nucleotides match TRBD2. The CDR3 extends over 16 amino acids. J gave up 4 bases and V 2 bases, and 8 bases lay outside the gene matches. Looked up from germline, CDR1 is MNHNS and CDR2 is SASEGT. The CDR3 region is CASSEIPLAEYNEQFF. The CDR3 DNA reads as TGTGCCAGCAGTGAAATCCCGCTAGCGGAATACAATGAGCAGTTCTTC.

The genes are TRBV4-3 and TRBJ1-2; D is possibly TRBD1 (5 bases). Germline V CDR1 and CDR2: LGHNA, YSLEER. The CDR3 covers 15 residues. Trimming stripped 0 bases from V and 4 bases from J, with 12 bases between. As DNA, the CDR3 is TGCGCCAGCAGCCAAGATACGAGCAGGGCCTATGGCTACACCTTC. Translating gives CASSQDTSRAYGYTF.

CDR3 protein: CASSQWSGAYEQYF. The CDR3 region has the DNA TGTGCCAGCAGCCAATGGTCAGGGGCCTACGAGCAGTACTTC. V usage is TRBV16 and J usage is TRBJ2-7; tentatively, D is TRBD1 (6 bases). Germline values: CDR1 KGHSY, CDR2 FQNENV. Trimming shortened V by 1 base and J by 2 bases, and 9 bases separated the two germline ends. The CDR3 contains 14 residues.

The V and J genes are TRBV5-1 and TRBJ2-7; TRBD2 matches 15 bases. Germline CDR1 reads SGHRS; CDR2 reads YFSETQ. The CDR3 sequence is 17 residues long. The junction had 3 bases not matched to a gene; V was cut back by 0 bases and J by 2 bases. In nucleotides, the CDR3 is TGCGCCAGCAGCTTGGAGTGGACTAGCGGGAGGGCCTACGAGCAGTACTTC. The encoded protein is CASSLEWTSGRAYEQYF.

The chain is built from TRBV7-9 and TRBJ2-1; a possible D gene is TRBD2 (5 bases). The ends were cut back, 7 bases at V and 2 bases at J, with 12 bases in the middle. CDR3 length equals 14 residues. Germline CDR1 and CDR2: SEHNR and FQNEAQ (reference sequence). The CDR3 spells CASTRTSPYNEQFF. Written as DNA, the CDR3 is TGTGCCAGCACTCGTACTAGTCCCTACAATGAGCAGTTCTTC. The entire variable domain, with the rest obtained from reference TRBV7-9 and TRBJ2-1, is as follows: DTGVSQNPRHKITKRGQNVTFRCDPISEHNRLYWYRQTLGQGPEFLTYFQNEAQLEKSRLLSDRFSAERPKGSFSTLEIQRTEQGDSAMYLCASTRTSPYNEQFFGPGTRLTVL.

The count of this clone is one. The identical CDR3 is also encoded by other nucleotide sequences in the sample. The CDR3 loop reads CSVDRGATEAFF. The CDR3 nucleotides are TGCAGCGTGGACAGAGGGGCCACTGAAGCTTTCTTT. This chain links TRBV29-1 with TRBJ1-1; the D gene is possibly TRBD1 (6 bases). The germline V gene encodes CDR1 SQVTM and CDR2 ANQGSEA. The V and J ends lost 6 bases and 4 bases respectively, with 12 bases between them. This CDR3 is built from 12 residues.

The chain joins TRBV19 to TRBJ2-1; tentative D call: TRBD2 (6 bases). CDR3 length equals 16 residues. V lost 4 bases to trimming and J lost 4 bases, with 17 bases between them. Looked up from germline, CDR1 is LNHDA and CDR2 is SQIVND (reference sequence). CDR3 nucleotides: TGTGCCAGTAGTACCTCCGGGACTGGAATGTACAATGAGCAGTTCTTC. Its protein is CASSTSGTGMYNEQFF.

J is TRBJ1-2 and V is TRBV30; D unresolved. Trimming removed 1 base at V and 9 bases at J, with 18 bases between. Germline V gene sequence: CDR1 GTSNPN, CDR2 SVGIG (reference sequence). This CDR3 contains 14 residues. The CDR3 sequence is CAWSEGPYSERYTF. In DNA form, the CDR3 reads TGTGCCTGGAGTGAAGGGCCATACTCCGAGCGCTACACCTTC. The full variable domain, completed using reference TRBV30 and TRBJ1-2, is SQTIHQWPATLVQPVGSPLSLECTVEGTSNPNLYWYRQAAGRGLQLLFYSVGIGQISSEVPQNLSASRPQDRQFILSSKKLLLSDSGFYLCAWSEGPYSERYTFGSGTRLTVV.

The rearrangement links TRBV27 to TRBJ1-2, with a tentative D call TRBD1 (5 bases). Germline CDR1 and CDR2: MNHEY and SMNVEV (reference sequence). The CDR3 totals 18 residues. V was shortened by 4 bases and J by 5 bases, with 26 bases between the two germline ends. The chain's CDR3 is CASSSYQGVSSGVYGYTF. The CDR3, as DNA: TGTGCCAGCAGTTCGTACCAAGGGGTGTCTTCCGGGGTGTATGGCTACACCTTC.

A note on this clone: This sample includes further DNA sequences coding for the same CDR3. The chain joins TRBV9 to TRBJ2-5; 9 positions match TRBD1. V was clipped by 3 bases and J by 4 bases; unmatched bases: 4. The CDR3 length is 14 residues. Germline V gene sequence: CDR1 SGDLS, CDR2 YYNGEE. CDR3 DNA sequence: TGTGCCAGCAGCGCGGGACAGGGTGGAGAGACCCAGTACTTC. This translates into CASSAGQGGETQYF.

V and J are TRBV7-9 and TRBJ1-6, with D unclear. Trimming shortened V by 1 base and J by 6 bases, and 7 bases separated the two germline ends. The germline gives CDR1 SEHNR, CDR2 FQNEAQ (reference sequence). The CDR3 spans 14 residues. The CDR3 protein is CASSLGDLNSPLHF. In nucleotides, the CDR3 is TGTGCCAGCAGCTTAGGAGACCTTAATTCACCCCTCCACTTT.

The CDR3 DNA reads as TGTGCCAGCAGCCAAGATCGGGGGGGCCTCGAAAAACTGTTTTTT. It translates to CASSQDRGGLEKLFF. V and J are TRBV14 and TRBJ1-4; D might be TRBD1 (6 bases). Germline CDR1 is SGHDN and CDR2 is FVKESK. This CDR3 is built from 15 residues. V shed 0 bases and J shed 8 bases, with 13 bases lying between them.

The chain combines TRBV18 with TRBJ1-1, with D possibly being TRBD1 (5 bases). CDR1 is KGHSH and CDR2 is LQKENI in the germline V gene. Between the trimmed V and J ends, which lost 4 bases and 4 bases, there was a span of 19 bases. The CDR3 consists of 16 residues. This CDR3 reads CASSLMAREAGTEAFF. DNA of the CDR3: TGTGCCAGCTCACTTATGGCCAGGGAGGCTGGCACTGAAGCTTTCTTT.

The V and J genes are TRBV5-4 and TRBJ1-5; D not resolved. Germline assignment: CDR1 SGHNT and CDR2 YYREEE (reference sequence). There are 13 residues in the CDR3. V lost 3 bases and J 5 bases, leaving 9 bases between the germline ends. The CDR3 region is CASSSAADQPQHF. The CDR3 DNA reads as TGTGCCAGCAGCTCCGCCGCCGATCAGCCCCAGCATTTT.

V gene TRBV5-4 combines with J gene TRBJ1-4; D not resolved. The CDR3 covers 15 residues. V was cut by 0 bases and J by 0 bases, with 6 bases left in between. Germline V gene lookup returns CDR1 SGHNT and CDR2 YYREEE (reference sequence). The CDR3 nucleotides are TGTGCCAGCAGCTTGGACAGATCAACTAATGAAAAACTGTTTTTT. Translating it yields CASSLDRSTNEKLFF.

The V gene is TRBV5-4, the J gene TRBJ2-3, with D unresolved. This CDR3 comprises 14 residues. The V and J ends lost 4 bases and 0 bases respectively, with 9 bases between them. Germline V gene lookup returns CDR1 SGHNT and CDR2 YYREEE (reference sequence). The CDR3 spells CASSDTGSTDTQYF. DNA of the CDR3: TGTGCCAGCAGCGATACTGGGAGCACAGATACGCAGTATTTT.

V and J are TRBV7-9 and TRBJ2-5; tentatively, D is TRBD1 or TRBD2 (5 bases each). Trimming pared 5 bases from V and 2 bases from J, leaving 12 bases between. CDR1 SEHNR and CDR2 FQNEAQ come from the germline V gene (reference sequence). The CDR3 sequence is 14 residues long. The CDR3 spells CASSPGRIQETQYF. In DNA, the CDR3 is TGTGCCAGCAGCCCGGGACGGATACAAGAGACCCAGTACTTC.

This chain connects TRBV5-1 to TRBJ2-5; 8 nucleotides line up with TRBD1. After removal of 4 bases from V and 1 base from J, the junction contained 12 bases not matched to a gene. Germline CDR1 reads SGHRS; CDR2 reads YFSETQ. This CDR3 has 17 residues. CDR3 DNA sequence: TGCGCCAGCAGCGGAACCGGGACAGGATTGATCCAAGAGACCCAGTACTTC. This encodes CASSGTGTGLIQETQYF.

This rearrangement joins TRBV2 to TRBJ2-3; D is perhaps TRBD1 (5 bases). CDR3 length equals 14 residues. Trimming took off 3 bases at V and 1 base at J, with 8 bases between the two ends. Germline loops: CDR1 SNHLY, CDR2 FYNNEI. The CDR3 is CASSEVRGTDTQYF. DNA of the CDR3: TGTGCCAGCAGTGAGGTCAGGGGCACAGATACGCAGTATTTT.

The chain recombines TRBV4-2 with TRBJ1-1; weak D call: TRBD1 (6 bases). The CDR3 extends over 13 amino acids. Trimming shortened V by 1 base and J by 8 bases, and 11 bases separated the two germline ends. Germline CDR1 is LGHNA and CDR2 is YNFKEQ. CDR3 sequence: CASSQASDREAFF. The CDR3 nucleotides are TGTGCCAGCAGCCAAGCCTCAGACAGGGAAGCTTTCTTT.

The V and J genes are TRBV6-5 and TRBJ2-7; D may be TRBD1 or TRBD2 (7 bases each). The germline V gene encodes CDR1 MNHEY and CDR2 SVGAGI. The CDR3 length is 15 residues. The V end lost 5 bases, the J end lost 2 bases, and 16 bases lay between the germline ends. This CDR3 is CASSPGGGDTYEQYF. The CDR3 DNA reads as TGTGCCAGCAGTCCAGGGGGGGGAGACACCTACGAGCAGTACTTC.

The chain has TRBV6-1 and TRBJ2-5, with TRBD1 matching over 12 bases. Germline loops: CDR1 MNHNS, CDR2 SASEGT. There are 16 residues in the CDR3. V shed 2 bases and J 5 bases; nucleotides not matched to a gene: 6. CDR3 sequence (DNA): TGTGCCAGCAGTGAACGGGGGACAGGGGGCTATGAGACCCAGTACTTC. Translated, it gives CASSERGTGGYETQYF.

The rearrangement uses TRBV11-2 and TRBJ1-2; no reliable D call. Germline loops: CDR1 SGHAT, CDR2 FQNNGV. This CDR3 is 14 amino acids long. Between the trimmed V and J ends, which lost 1 base and 4 bases, there was a span of 10 bases. The CDR3 DNA follows: TGTGCCAGCAGCTTAGTATCTGGTGCCTATGGCTACACCTTC. This translates into CASSLVSGAYGYTF.

The rearrangement links TRBV9 to TRBJ2-1, with a weak D call TRBD2 (6 bases). The CDR3 has 18 amino acids. Between the trimmed V and J ends, which lost 0 bases and 4 bases, there was a span of 20 bases. From germline, CDR1 is SGDLS and CDR2 YYNGEE. The CDR3 DNA follows: TGTGCCAGCAGCGTAGGGGGGGAATCGGGAGCGATATACAATGAGCAGTTCTTC. Translating gives CASSVGGESGAIYNEQFF.